The 8 T cell receptor beta chains listed next were all sequenced from one sample in a study of shared T cell receptors in the human thymus. Clones were read by immunoSEQ multiplex PCR, and TCRdb kept only the in-frame ones, dropping some. The table records about 660,000 clones, approximately 87% of them present only once. These data were also reused for a study on human thymus T cells.

Sequenced: thymocytes. All receptors come from a boy under two years old with a congenital heart defect.

The chain joins TRBV6-1 to TRBJ1-1, with TRBD1 identical over 8 bases. J was trimmed by 4 bases and V by 3 bases; bases with no gene match: 13. This CDR3 spans 17 amino acids. Germline loops: CDR1 MNHNS, CDR2 SASEGT. CDR3 bases: TGTGCCAGCAGTGAGCCTATTTCCGGGACAGGCGCCACTGAAGCTTTCTTT. Translated: CASSEPISGTGATEAFF.

This chain links TRBV10-3 with TRBJ2-3, with 9 bases identical to TRBD2. There are 22 residues in the CDR3. The V gene's germline CDR1 is ENHRY and CDR2 SYGVKD. Trimming took 3 bases from V and 0 from J; bases not matched to a gene: 22. The CDR3 DNA is TGTGCCATCAGTGATATGACTAGCGGCGCCAAAAGACTAGCGTTTAGCACAGATACGCAGTATTTT. Encoded protein: CAISDMTSGAKRLAFSTDTQYF.

This clone came up once. The chain links TRBV4-3 to TRBJ2-2; 9 positions agree with TRBD2. This CDR3 comprises 20 residues. Germline V gives CDR1 LGHNA, CDR2 YSLEER. Trimming cost V 2 bases and J 3 bases; bases outside gene matches: 16. CDR3 protein: CASSQKINGGRAEDTGELFF. The CDR3 DNA is TGCGCCAGCAGCCAAAAAATTAACGGCGGGAGGGCCGAAGACACCGGGGAGCTGTTTTTT.

This chain joins TRBV5-1 and TRBJ2-5, with TRBD2 matching 9 bases. The end of the DNA fits TRBJ2-7 better, so the J call may be wrong. Per germline, CDR1 SGHRS and CDR2 YFSETQ. The CDR3 spans 14 residues. The CDR3 sequence is CASSTSGCSYEQYF. The CDR3 nucleotides read TGCGCCAGCAGCACTAGCGGGTGCTCCTACGAGCAGTACTTC.

The chain joins TRBV7-2 to TRBJ2-7; 11 bases line up with TRBD2. This CDR3 is 15 amino acids long. With 5 bases clipped from V and 5 bases from J, the junction kept 8 bases outside the gene matches. In germline, CDR1 is SGHTA, CDR2 FQGNSA. The CDR3 DNA reads TGTGCCAGCAGCGCTCGACTAGCGGGAAACCACGAGCAGTACTTC. It yields the protein CASSARLAGNHEQYF.

The gene calls are TRBV19 and TRBJ1-1; D gene unclear. This CDR3 is 15 amino acids long. V was clipped by 0 bases and J by 1 base, with 9 bases between them. Germline V gives CDR1 LNHDA, CDR2 SQIVND (reference sequence). CDR3 nucleotide sequence: TGTGCCAGTAGTATAGATTTAGGGAGGAACACTGAAGCTTTCTTT. Translating it yields CASSIDLGRNTEAFF.

The V gene is TRBV4-3, the J gene TRBJ2-1; TRBD2 aligns across 9 bases. The length of the CDR3 is 15 residues. Germline trimming cut 1 base from V and 4 bases from J; bases unmatched to any gene: 2. Germline lookup yields CDR1 LGHNA and CDR2 YSLEER. CDR3 DNA sequence: TGCGCCAGCAGCCAAGCCCTAGCGGGGTACAATGAGCAGTTCTTC. It is translated as CASSQALAGYNEQFF.

The V gene is TRBV19, the J gene TRBJ2-1, with 11 bases that match TRBD2. Germline values: CDR1 LNHDA, CDR2 SQIVND (reference sequence). V gave up 7 bases and J gave up 6 bases; unmatched junction bases: 5. CDR3 length: 14 amino acids. Written as DNA, the CDR3 is TGTGCCAGTAACCCGACTAGCGGGGCCAATGAGCAGTTCTTC. Translating gives CASNPTSGANEQFF.